This record concerns one T cell receptor beta chain sequence. This entry belongs to a study of blood T cell repertoires in COVID-19. On the study more broadly: Samples taken during acute and convalescent COVID-19 were collected in the United States, Italy and Spain. PBMCs, B-cell-depleted T cells, or T cells provided the cDNA or gDNA that made up the material.

Method: immunoSEQ multiplex PCR; TCRdb's copy keeps in-frame clones and lacks some. The data contain tens of thousands of clones, 82% of them singletons. Germline V gene lookup returns CDR1 SGHTA and CDR2 FQGTGA. The CDR3 has 16 amino acids. Losses at the gene ends were 5 bases for V and 7 bases for J; bases not matched to a gene: 14. The specimen was peripheral blood. This receptor was identified in an elderly woman with acute or convalescent COVID-19. The genes are TRBV7-3 and TRBJ1-2; 9 bases line up with TRBD1. The CDR3 region is CASSPTPQGALSGYTF. The CDR3 DNA sequence: TGTGCCAGCAGCCCCACGCCACAGGGGGCTCTGAGTGGCTACACCTTC.